This T cell receptor beta chain comes out of a study of blood T cell repertoires in COVID-19. Method: immunoSEQ multiplex PCR; TCRdb's copy keeps in-frame clones and lacks some. The table has tens of thousands of clones, over 80% seen once. V shed 0 bases, J shed 4 bases, and the junction held 6 bases outside the gene matches. The germline V gene has CDR1 LGHNA and CDR2 YSLEER. CDR3 length: 17 residues. The J gene is TRBJ1-5, the V gene TRBV4-3; 10 nucleotides agree with TRBD1. The source of this sequence is a woman over 75 with acute or convalescent COVID-19. The material sequenced was peripheral blood. CDR3 in DNA: TGCGCCAGCAGCCAAGACCCAGGACAGGGGGAAAATCAGCCCCAGCATTTT. This sequence encodes CASSQDPGQGENQPQHF.